Following are 13 T cell receptor beta chains from one sample sequenced in a study of T cells in Graves' hyperthyroidism and ophthalmopathy. Amplification yielded TCR beta CDR3 regions, with RNA transcripts as the source. With the HTBI primer set, the TCR CDR3 went through a first round of RT-PCR. TCRdb itself ran the multiplex PCR reads through MiXCR, one entry per CDR3 protein. The sample contains fewer than 900,000 distinct CDR3 sequences, around 15% of which appear only once. The sequenced sample consisted of blood. These receptors were taken from a young man with Graves' hyperthyroidism.

Many counts were recorded for this clonotype. The chain is built from TRBV30 and TRBJ2-3; TRBD2 might be the D (5 bases). Deletions cut 5 bases from V and 4 bases from J, with 16 bases between. Germline assignment: CDR1 GTSNPN and CDR2 SVGIG (reference sequence). The CDR3 is 14 amino acids. CDR3 amino acids: CAWEGGPRADTQYF. The CDR3 DNA reads TGTGCCTGGGAAGGCGGACCGCGGGCAGATACGCAGTATTTT.

The CDR3 nucleotides read TGTGCCAGCAGTGCATACAGGGGGGTTAATGAAAAACTGTTTTTT. It encodes CASSAYRGVNEKLFF. The rearrangement uses TRBV2 and TRBJ1-4, with 8 bases identical to TRBD1. This CDR3 has 15 amino acids. Looked up from germline, CDR1 is SNHLY and CDR2 is FYNNEI. V was clipped by 4 bases and J by 4 bases; unmatched bases: 5.

This clonotype was seen many times. V is TRBV30 and J is TRBJ2-3; D gene ambiguous. CDR1 GTSNPN and CDR2 SVGIG come from the germline V gene (reference sequence). The CDR3 spans 12 residues. Trimming took off 0 bases at V and 9 bases at J, with 10 bases between the two ends. CDR3 sequence reads: CAWSVGHITQYF. The CDR3 DNA sequence: TGTGCCTGGAGTGTTGGTCACATAACGCAGTATTTT.

The gene calls are TRBV20-1 and TRBJ2-7, with D perhaps TRBD2 (7 bases). The CDR3 has 13 amino acids. Looked up from germline, CDR1 is DFQATT and CDR2 is SNEGSKA (reference sequence). Trimming stripped 4 bases from V and 2 bases from J, with 12 bases between. Written as DNA, the CDR3 is TGCAGTGCTAACGGGGGGCGGACCTACGAGCAGTACTTC. Encoded protein: CSANGGRTYEQYF.

This clonotype has a handful of counts. V and J are TRBV9 and TRBJ2-2; 7 bases agree with TRBD2. Trimming took 0 bases from V and 1 from J; bases not matched to a gene: 9. The CDR3 is 18 residues long. Germline V CDR1 and CDR2: SGDLS, YYNGEE. The CDR3 region is CASSVVARASGNTGELFF. Here the CDR3 DNA reads TGTGCCAGCAGCGTAGTTGCTAGGGCTAGCGGGAACACCGGGGAGCTGTTTTTT.

The table lists this clonotype with a few counts. V gene TRBV20-1 combines with J gene TRBJ2-6, with D possibly matching TRBD2 (5 bases). Germline V lookup: CDR1 DFQATT, CDR2 SNEGSKA (reference sequence). The CDR3 runs to 14 residues. V lost 3 bases and J lost 0, with 6 bases in between. The CDR3 reads CSARGSSGANVLTF. The DNA of the CDR3 is TGCAGTGCTAGGGGGAGCTCTGGGGCCAACGTCCTGACTTTC.

This clonotype was picked up many times. The rearrangement joins TRBV10-3 to TRBJ2-7; maybe TRBD1 (6 bases). Germline CDR1 is ENHRY and CDR2 is SYGVKD. The CDR3 has 14 residues. V was clipped by 10 bases and J by 3 bases, with 19 bases between them. CDR3 DNA: TGTGCCACCACGGCCTTCGACAGGAACTACGAGCAGTACTTC. Its translation: CATTAFDRNYEQYF.

The rearrangement links TRBV7-2 to TRBJ2-2; 7 positions match TRBD1. The germline V gene encodes CDR1 SGHTA and CDR2 FQGNSA. The CDR3 is 18 amino acids. Germline trimming cut 5 bases from V and 1 base from J; bases unmatched to any gene: 13. In DNA, the CDR3 is TGTGCCAGCAGCCTTGTGGGCTACAGGGGAAAGAACACCGGGGAGCTGTTTTTT. Its translation is CASSLVGYRGKNTGELFF.

This clonotype was found a few times. This sequence joins TRBV4-1 and TRBJ2-5, with 13 bases lining up with TRBD2. The CDR3 contains 21 residues. Germline loops: CDR1 MGHRA, CDR2 YSYEKL. The V and J ends lost 3 bases and 4 bases, in that order; junction bases with no gene match: 20. CDR3 in DNA: TGCGCCAGCAGCCATCCTCCTCCGGGACTAGCGGGACTGTTACCCTTAGAGACCCAGTACTTC. It codes for CASSHPPPGLAGLLPLETQYF.

This clonotype occurred many times. The chain links TRBV6-2 or TRBV6-3 to TRBJ2-1; TRBD2 matches at 13 bases. The CDR3 contains 19 residues. Germline values: CDR1 MNHEY, CDR2 SVGEGT. The trim removed 6 bases at V and 0 bases at J, leaving 11 bases unmatched. CDR3 protein: CASRTPTSGRLSSYNEQFF. The CDR3 DNA reads as TGTGCCAGCAGAACCCCGACTAGCGGGAGGCTGAGCTCCTACAATGAGCAGTTCTTC.

This clonotype was detected ten times or more. The chain combines TRBV19 with TRBJ2-7; 9 bases map to TRBD1. The germline V gene has CDR1 LNHDA and CDR2 SQIVND (reference sequence). Trimming took 4 bases from V and 3 from J; bases not matched to a gene: 1. CDR3 length: 13 amino acids. CDR3 sequence: CASSTGQGYEQYF. The CDR3 DNA reads as TGTGCCAGTAGTACGGGACAGGGCTACGAGCAGTACTTC.

The chain's CDR3 is CASSLSPEPDEQYF. Written as DNA, the CDR3 is TGTGCCAGCAGCTTAAGTCCGGAGCCGGACGAGCAGTACTTC. The V gene is TRBV11-2, the J gene TRBJ2-7; D is uncertain. The CDR3 length is 14 residues. V was trimmed by 2 bases and J by 5 bases, leaving 13 bases between them. Germline V gives CDR1 SGHAT, CDR2 FQNNGV.

CDR3 region: CASTPSGTPYEQYF. DNA of the CDR3: TGTGCCAGCACGCCTTCCGGGACCCCCTACGAGCAGTACTTC. The chain recombines TRBV14 with TRBJ2-7; D might be TRBD1 or TRBD2, each matching 5 bases. The CDR3 has 14 residues. Deletions cut 7 bases from V and 2 bases from J, with 15 bases between. Germline CDR1 and CDR2: SGHDN and FVKESK.